A single T cell receptor beta chain is shown here with its context. Germline loops: CDR1 DFQATT, CDR2 SNEGSKA (reference sequence). The CDR3 extends over 17 amino acids. The V and J ends lost 1 base and 4 bases respectively, with 22 bases between them. The sample comes from a study of CD8 T cells in Susac syndrome. The authors reverse transcribed roughly 0.5 to 1 ug RNA with random hexamers. The TCR beta CDR3 was amplified by immunoSEQ multiplex PCR across 54 Vbeta, 13 Jbeta. TCRdb reprocessed the immunoSEQ multiplex PCR reads with MiXCR, giving one entry per CDR3 protein. This table holds some 300,000 distinct CDR3 sequences, around 91% found once. The multiple sclerosis controls, all treatment-naive patients, had relapsing-remitting disease that was stable or active. Negative isolation was used for CD8+ and CD4+ T cells, and FACS enrichment was applied to TEMRA cells.

The receptor comes from a human donor with multiple sclerosis. The chain couples TRBV20-1 to TRBJ1-2; D ambiguous. The sequencing input was CD8+ T cells from PBMCs. The CDR3 DNA reads TGCAGTGCTAGAGTAGAAAGGCTTGGGCAGGACTTCTATGGCTACACCTTC. This codes for CSARVERLGQDFYGYTF.